This T cell receptor beta chain was recovered during a study of T-cell reconstitution after alpha-beta-depleted transplantation in children. During its preparation, the TCRbeta library received unique molecular identifiers. MiXCR, run by TCRdb on the PCR reads, gives a single entry per CDR3 protein. This table holds around 370,000 distinct CDR3 sequences, under 13% found once. Sequenced material: PBMCs from the stem cell graft donor, taken from the stem cell graft. The source of this sequence is a human donor who donated a stem cell graft to a child with acute lymphoblastic leukemia.

CDR3 DNA sequence: TGTGCCAGCAGCGAACCGGGACAGCTTGAAGCTTTCTTT. Translated: CASSEPGQLEAFF. This chain uses TRBV2 with TRBJ1-1, with TRBD1 matching over 7 bases. Trimming at V came to 6 bases and at J to 7 bases, leaving 8 bases not matched to a gene. The germline CDR1 and CDR2 sequences are SNHLY and FYNNEI. CDR3 length: 13 amino acids.